Below are 5 T cell receptor beta chains sequenced from a single sample in a study of identical twins. TCRdb reanalysed the 5' RACE reads using MiXCR and keeps one entry per CDR3 protein. The data contain about 550,000 distinct CDR3 sequences, around 20% of them seen just once; the ten biggest clones take up 0.45% to 0.5%. The sample was also reused in another study, on yellow fever vaccine responses in identical twins.

Material for sequencing was CD4+ T cells sorted from blood. These receptors were collected from a woman under 30 in good health.

The J gene is TRBJ2-3, the V gene TRBV20-1; 9 nucleotides align to TRBD2. The germline gives CDR1 DFQATT, CDR2 SNEGSKA (reference sequence). V lost 1 base to trimming and J lost 3 bases; unmatched junction nucleotides: 11. This CDR3 region has 17 residues. CDR3 amino acids: CSARAPLAGLGTDTQYF. In DNA form, the CDR3 reads TGCAGTGCTAGAGCCCCCCTAGCGGGGTTAGGAACAGATACGCAGTATTTT.

Only a few counts were recorded for this clonotype. This chain connects TRBV28 to TRBJ2-1; D might be TRBD1 (6 bases). Trimming took off 2 bases at V and 1 base at J, with 15 bases between the two ends. This CDR3 region has 17 residues. Germline values: CDR1 MDHEN, CDR2 SYDVKM. CDR3 region: CASSLAPGVPSYNEQFF. The CDR3 bases are TGTGCCAGCAGTTTAGCGCCAGGGGTCCCTTCCTACAATGAGCAGTTCTTC.

This clonotype was counted between two and nine times. The chain recombines TRBV5-1 with TRBJ2-1, with 9 bases fitting TRBD2. Germline-derived CDR1 and CDR2 are SGHRS and YFSETQ. After removal of 3 bases from V and 6 bases from J, the junction contained 7 bases not matched to a gene. CDR3 length: 15 residues. The CDR3 is CASSSRLAVLNEQFF. The CDR3 bases are TGCGCCAGCAGCTCTCGACTAGCGGTTCTCAATGAGCAGTTCTTC.

This rearrangement joins TRBV11-3 to TRBJ2-5, with unresolved D. V lost 0 bases to trimming and J lost 3 bases, with 14 bases between them. The CDR3 loop spans 16 amino acids. Germline CDR1 SGHNT, CDR2 YENEEA. CDR3 bases: TGTGCCAGCAGCTTAGATCCTAGGGTTAGGGAAGAGACCCAGTACTTC. This encodes CASSLDPRVREETQYF.

This chain connects TRBV12-3 or TRBV12-4 to TRBJ1-2; D is unresolved. This CDR3 is built from 13 residues. Deletions cut 8 bases from V and 4 bases from J, with 14 bases between. The CDR3 sequence: CASRTVGGYGYTF. In DNA form, the CDR3 reads TGTGCCAGCCGCACAGTCGGAGGCTATGGCTACACCTTC.